This TCR beta chain came from a study of OX40 agonist ivuxolimab in advanced cancers. Turning to the overall study: Ivuxolimab was a fully human IgG2 agonistic monoclonal antibody targeting the costimulatory receptor OX40 (CD134). Intravenous ivuxolimab was administered to patients every 2 weeks at six dose levels: 0.01, 0.1, 0.3, 1.5, 3 and 10 mg/kg. Of the approximately 53 patients in dose escalation, about 20 had hepatocellular carcinoma, about 15 had melanoma, 9 had renal cell carcinoma and 9 had head and neck cancer. A male proportion of roughly 85% and a mean age of 60 years, ranging from about 20 to 80, were recorded for the dose-escalation cohort. Prior anti-PD-1, anti-PD-L1 or anti-CTLA-4 therapy was permitted, and checkpoint inhibitors had been received by about two fifths of dose-escalation patients. Partial responses were achieved by three dose-escalation patients, of whom one had hepatocellular carcinoma and two had cutaneous melanoma. The purpose of peripheral TCRbeta sequencing was to test whether ivuxolimab changed TCR sequence diversity and led to clonal T-cell expansion. The monotherapy dose-escalation portion (N of about 50 patients) of the phase I ivuxolimab trial is reported in the paper. Broad study findings and their caveats: At doses from 0.1 to 3.0 mg/kg, clonal expansion was seen in both CD4+ and CD8+ blood T cells between baseline and week 6. Antigen specificity was not determined for the clonally expanded peripheral T cells. In partial responders in the 0.1-3.0 mg/kg groups, normalized peripheral clonal expansion was found to be among the lowest, especially among CD8+ T cells. Low levels of normalized T-cell clonal expansion were also seen in some nonresponding patients. On average, CD8+ T cells showed more expanded clones than CD4+ T cells after ivuxolimab.

The trial excluded patients who had a history of autoimmune disease or who were on systemic immunosuppression. Peripheral blood for TCR sequencing was drawn from every dose cohort at baseline, at cycle 4 day 1 and at cycle 7 day 1. Samples were obtained from an open-label, multicenter, first-in-human phase I dose-escalation trial of ivuxolimab. The trial enrolled adults with locally advanced or metastatic head and neck squamous cell, hepatocellular, melanoma or renal cell carcinoma. Before TCR sequencing, CD4+ and CD8+ T cells were separately sorted from peripheral blood. The CDR3 has 14 amino acids, counting the end cysteine and phenylalanine. Only the CDR3 DNA stays, 42 bases, in frame from base 1. Cut back by 2 bases and 3 bases, the V and J ends lie 12 bases apart. The germline V gene supplies CDR1 SGHDT and CDR2 YYEEEE. To sequence the TCRbeta CDR3 region, genomic DNA was isolated from the sorted cells. The immunoSEQ Assay was used to sequence the TCRbeta CDR3 regions. Here the immuneACCESS table is served through TCRdb, limited to in-frame sequences with V and J called. Missing clones are a known gap in these copies; in checked studies unresolved V genes cover under half, and the rest lacks a known reason. The sample contains approximately 13,000 clones, around 82% of them found a single time. The ten most abundant clones make up 24% of the sample.

This clone counts as large (0.1 to 1%). Its cognate antigen has yet to be identified. Base qualities are missing; no much larger clone stands one base away. The chain is made from TRBV5-6 and TRBJ2-7; a tentative D call is TRBD1 (5 bases match). The material was CD4+ or CD8+ T cells sorted from blood, obtained in a trial of the OX40 agonist ivuxolimab. The TCR sequence derives from an adult with an advanced solid tumor such as melanoma, head and neck, liver or kidney cancer. Here the CDR3 is given as CASSFSQGGYEQYF. The sequence in DNA is TGTGCCAGCAGCTTTTCCCAGGGTGGCTACGAGCAGTACTTC.